The source of this T cell receptor (beta chain) is a study of shared clonotypes between healthy human individuals. Naive CD8 cells, CD45RO-negative and positively selected for CCR7, excluded terminally differentiated effector memory CD45RA+ cells. Every subset's genomic DNA went evenly onto several immunoSEQ plates. Sorted subsets were amplified in replicate PCRs using around 220 ng DNA, tens of thousands of T cell genomes. This table comes from immunoSEQ multiplex PCR, and its TCRdb copy is limited to in-frame clones, with some not included. Counted here are about 1.9 million clones, just under 95% occurring once; the ten biggest clones make up more than 1.5%. There are a few counts of this clone. This CDR3 has 16 residues. In germline, CDR1 is LGHNA, CDR2 YNFKEQ. The V and J ends lost 4 bases and 9 bases, in that order; junction bases with no gene match: 13.

The sequenced material came from naive CD8+ T cells from PBMCs. This TCR was recovered from a man aged 18-30 years in good health. Some clones in this sample may be carry-over from other donors' samples. The gene calls are TRBV4-2 and TRBJ2-1; 9 bases are a match to TRBD2. CDR3 amino acids: CASSPPGLAEGGEQFF. CDR3 sequence (DNA): TGTGCCAGCAGCCCACCGGGACTAGCCGAGGGGGGTGAGCAGTTCTTC.